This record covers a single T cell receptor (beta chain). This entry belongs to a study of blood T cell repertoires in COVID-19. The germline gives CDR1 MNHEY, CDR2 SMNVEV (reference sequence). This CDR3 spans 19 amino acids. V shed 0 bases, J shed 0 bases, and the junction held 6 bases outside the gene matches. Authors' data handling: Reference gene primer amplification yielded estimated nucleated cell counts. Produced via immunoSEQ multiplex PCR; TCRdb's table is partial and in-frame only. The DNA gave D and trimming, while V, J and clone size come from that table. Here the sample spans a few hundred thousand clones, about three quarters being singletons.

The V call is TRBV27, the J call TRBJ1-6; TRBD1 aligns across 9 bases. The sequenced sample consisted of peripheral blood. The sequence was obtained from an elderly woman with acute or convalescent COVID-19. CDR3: CASSLSGQGSGSYNSPLHF. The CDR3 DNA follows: TGTGCCAGCAGTTTATCCGGACAGGGGTCAGGCTCCTATAATTCACCCCTCCACTTT.